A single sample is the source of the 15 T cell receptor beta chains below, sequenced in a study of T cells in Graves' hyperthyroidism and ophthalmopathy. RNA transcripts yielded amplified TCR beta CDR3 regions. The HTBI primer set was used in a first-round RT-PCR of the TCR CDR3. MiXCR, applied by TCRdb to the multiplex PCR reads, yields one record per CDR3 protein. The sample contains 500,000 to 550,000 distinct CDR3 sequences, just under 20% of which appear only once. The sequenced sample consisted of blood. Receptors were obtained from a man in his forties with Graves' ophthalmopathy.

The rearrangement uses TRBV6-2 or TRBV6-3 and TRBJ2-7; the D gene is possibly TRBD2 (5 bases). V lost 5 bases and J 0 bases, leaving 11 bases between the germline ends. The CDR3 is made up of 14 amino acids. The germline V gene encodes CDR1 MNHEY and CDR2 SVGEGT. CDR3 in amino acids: CASSAPSTSYEQYF. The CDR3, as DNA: TGTGCCAGCAGTGCTCCTAGCACCTCCTACGAGCAGTACTTC.

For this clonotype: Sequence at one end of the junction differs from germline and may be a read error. The CDR3 DNA reads as TGCGCCAGCAGCTTGGGGGGAGGAGAGGCCCAGTACTTC. This gives the protein CASSLGGGEAQYF. The chain combines TRBV5-1 with TRBJ2-5; maybe TRBD2 (6 bases). The CDR3 has 13 residues. The germline V gene encodes CDR1 SGHRS and CDR2 YFSETQ. The full variable domain, its missing parts supplied by reference TRBV5-1 and TRBJ2-5, is KAGVTQTPRYLIKTRGQQVTLSCSPISGHRSVSWYQQTPGQGLQFLFEYFSETQRNKGNFPGRFSGRQFSNSRSEMNVSTLELGDSALYLCASSLGGGEAQYFGPGTRLLVL.

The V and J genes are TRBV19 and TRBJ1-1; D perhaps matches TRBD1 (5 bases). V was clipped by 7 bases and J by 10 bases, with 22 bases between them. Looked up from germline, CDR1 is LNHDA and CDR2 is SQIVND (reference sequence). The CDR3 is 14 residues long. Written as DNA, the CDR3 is TGTGCCAGTACCGTTTCCAGGGAGGGGTCTCGAGCTTTCTTT. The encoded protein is CASTVSREGSRAFF. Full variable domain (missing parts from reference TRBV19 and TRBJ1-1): DGGITQSPKYLFRKEGQNVTLSCEQNLNHDAMYWYRQDPGQGLRLIYYSQIVNDFQKGDIAEGYSVSREKKESFPLTVTSAQKNPTAFYLCASTVSREGSRAFFGQGTRLTVV.

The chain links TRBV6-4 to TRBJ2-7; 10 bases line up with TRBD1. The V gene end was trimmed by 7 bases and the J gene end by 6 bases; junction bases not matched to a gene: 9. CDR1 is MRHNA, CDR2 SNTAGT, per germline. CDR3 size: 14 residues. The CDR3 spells CASTPDRGSGEQYF. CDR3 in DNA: TGTGCCAGCACGCCGGACAGGGGGTCCGGCGAGCAGTACTTC.

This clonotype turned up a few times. DNA of the CDR3: TGCAGTGCTAGAGGGACTTCGTACCAGCCCCAGCATTTT. This encodes CSARGTSYQPQHF. V and J are TRBV20-1 and TRBJ1-5; D is undetermined. Germline CDR1 DFQATT, CDR2 SNEGSKA (reference sequence). V was cut by 1 base and J by 7 bases, with 11 bases left in between. This CDR3 is 13 amino acids long.

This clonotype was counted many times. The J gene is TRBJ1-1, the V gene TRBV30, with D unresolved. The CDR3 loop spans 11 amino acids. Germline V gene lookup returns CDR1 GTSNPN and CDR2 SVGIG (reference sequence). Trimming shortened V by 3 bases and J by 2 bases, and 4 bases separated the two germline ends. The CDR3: CAWSLNTEAFF. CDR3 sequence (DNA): TGTGCCTGGAGCCTTAACACTGAAGCTTTCTTT.

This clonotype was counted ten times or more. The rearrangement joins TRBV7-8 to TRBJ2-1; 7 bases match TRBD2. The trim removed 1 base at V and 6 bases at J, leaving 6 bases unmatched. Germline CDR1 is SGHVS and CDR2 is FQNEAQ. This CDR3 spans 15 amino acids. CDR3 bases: TGTGCCAGCAGCTTAGGGGAGGGCCTGAGCAATGAGCAGTTCTTC. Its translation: CASSLGEGLSNEQFF.

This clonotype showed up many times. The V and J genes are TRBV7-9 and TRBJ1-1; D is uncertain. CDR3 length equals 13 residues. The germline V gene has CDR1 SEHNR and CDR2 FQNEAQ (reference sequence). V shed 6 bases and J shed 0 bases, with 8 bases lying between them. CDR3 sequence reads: CASSDPVNTEAFF. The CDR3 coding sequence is TGTGCCAGCAGTGATCCGGTGAACACTGAAGCTTTCTTT.

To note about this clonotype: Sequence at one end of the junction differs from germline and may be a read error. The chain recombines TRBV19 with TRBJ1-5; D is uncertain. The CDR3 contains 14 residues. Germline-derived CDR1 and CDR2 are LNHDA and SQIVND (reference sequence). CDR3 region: CASSIDSSNQPRHF. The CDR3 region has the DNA TGTGCCAGTAGTATAGATTCCAGCAATCAGCCCCGGCATTTT.

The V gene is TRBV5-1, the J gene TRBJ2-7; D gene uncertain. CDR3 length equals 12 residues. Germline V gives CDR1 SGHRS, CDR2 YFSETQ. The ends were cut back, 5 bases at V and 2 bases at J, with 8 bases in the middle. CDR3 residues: CASRGMTYEQYF. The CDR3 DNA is TGCGCCAGCAGGGGGATGACCTACGAGCAGTACTTC.

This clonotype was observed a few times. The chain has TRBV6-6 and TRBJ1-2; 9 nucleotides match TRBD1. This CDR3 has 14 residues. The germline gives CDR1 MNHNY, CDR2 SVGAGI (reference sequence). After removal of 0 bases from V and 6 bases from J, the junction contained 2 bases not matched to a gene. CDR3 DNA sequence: TGTGCCAGCAGTTACTCCGGACAGGGGAATGGCTACACCTTC. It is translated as CASSYSGQGNGYTF.

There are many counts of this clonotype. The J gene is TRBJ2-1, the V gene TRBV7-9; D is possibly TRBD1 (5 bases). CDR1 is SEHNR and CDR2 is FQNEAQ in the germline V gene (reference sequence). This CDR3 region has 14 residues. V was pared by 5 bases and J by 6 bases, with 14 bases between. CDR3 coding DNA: TGTGCCAGCAGCACCAGGGTGTTAGGCAATGAGCAGTTCTTC. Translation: CASSTRVLGNEQFF. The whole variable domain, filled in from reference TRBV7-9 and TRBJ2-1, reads DTGVSQNPRHKITKRGQNVTFRCDPISEHNRLYWYRQTLGQGPEFLTYFQNEAQLEKSRLLSDRFSAERPKGSFSTLEIQRTEQGDSAMYLCASSTRVLGNEQFFGPGTRLTVL.

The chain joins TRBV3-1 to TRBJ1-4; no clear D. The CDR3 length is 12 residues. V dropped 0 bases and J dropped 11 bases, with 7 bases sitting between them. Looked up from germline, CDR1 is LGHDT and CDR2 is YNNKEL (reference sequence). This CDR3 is CASSQEPSKLFF. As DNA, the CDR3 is TGTGCCAGCAGCCAAGAGCCGAGCAAACTGTTTTTT.

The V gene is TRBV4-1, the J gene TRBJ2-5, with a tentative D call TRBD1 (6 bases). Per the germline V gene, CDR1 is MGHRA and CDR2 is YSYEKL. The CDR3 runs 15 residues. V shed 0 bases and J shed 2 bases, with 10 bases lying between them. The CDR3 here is CASSQDRTEQETQYF. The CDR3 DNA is TGCGCCAGCAGCCAAGATAGGACAGAGCAAGAGACCCAGTACTTC.

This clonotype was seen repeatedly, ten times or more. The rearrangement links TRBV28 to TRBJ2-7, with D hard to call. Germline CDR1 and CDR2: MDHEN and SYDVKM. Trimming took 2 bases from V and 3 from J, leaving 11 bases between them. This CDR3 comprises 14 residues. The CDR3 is CASSLRLTNYEQYF. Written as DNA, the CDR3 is TGTGCCAGCAGTTTACGGCTTACGAACTACGAGCAGTACTTC. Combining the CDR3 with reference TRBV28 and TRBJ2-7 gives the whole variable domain DVKVTQSSRYLVKRTGEKVFLECVQDMDHENMFWYRQDPGLGLRLIYFSYDVKMKEKGDIPEGYSVSREKKERFSLILESASTNQTSMYLCASSLRLTNYEQYFGPGTRLTVT.